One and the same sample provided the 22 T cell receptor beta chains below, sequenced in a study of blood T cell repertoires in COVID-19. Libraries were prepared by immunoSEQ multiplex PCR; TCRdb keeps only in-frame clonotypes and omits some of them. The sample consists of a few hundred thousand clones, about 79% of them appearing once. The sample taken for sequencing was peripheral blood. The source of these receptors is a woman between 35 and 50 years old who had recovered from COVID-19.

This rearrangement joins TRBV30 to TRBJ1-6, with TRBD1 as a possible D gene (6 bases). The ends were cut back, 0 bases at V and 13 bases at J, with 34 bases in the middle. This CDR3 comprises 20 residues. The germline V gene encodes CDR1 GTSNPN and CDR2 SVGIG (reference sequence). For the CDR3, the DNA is TGTGCCTGGAGTGTACTTTTTGCGGGTTGGACAGCCGCCTCCTGGGAGCCCCTCCACTTT. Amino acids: CAWSVLFAGWTAASWEPLHF. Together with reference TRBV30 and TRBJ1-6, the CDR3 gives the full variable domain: SQTIHQWPATLVQPVGSPLSLECTVEGTSNPNLYWYRQAAGRGLQLLFYSVGIGQISSEVPQNLSASRPQDRQFILSSKKLLLSDSGFYLCAWSVLFAGWTAASWEPLHFGNGTRLTVT.

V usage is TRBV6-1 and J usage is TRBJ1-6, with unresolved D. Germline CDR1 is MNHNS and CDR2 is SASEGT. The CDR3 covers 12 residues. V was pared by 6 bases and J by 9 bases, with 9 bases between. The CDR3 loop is CASRPLGSPLHF. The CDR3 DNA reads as TGTGCCAGCAGACCGCTAGGTTCACCCCTCCACTTT.

The DNA for the CDR3 is TGCAGCGTTCTGACAGGGGGCTTGGAGACCCAGTACTTC. This encodes CSVLTGGLETQYF. This chain connects TRBV29-1 to TRBJ2-5; TRBD1 aligns across 10 bases. Germline CDR1 and CDR2: SQVTM and ANQGSEA. The CDR3 extends over 13 amino acids. Trimming at V came to 5 bases and at J to 5 bases, leaving 5 bases not matched to a gene.

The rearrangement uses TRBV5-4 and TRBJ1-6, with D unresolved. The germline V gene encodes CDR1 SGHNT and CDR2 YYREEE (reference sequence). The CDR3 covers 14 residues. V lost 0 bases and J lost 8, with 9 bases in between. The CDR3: CASSLDEPYSPLHF. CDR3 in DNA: TGTGCCAGCAGCTTGGACGAGCCCTATTCACCCCTCCACTTT. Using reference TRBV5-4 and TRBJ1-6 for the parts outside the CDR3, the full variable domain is ETGVTQSPTHLIKTRGQQVTLRCSSQSGHNTVSWYQQALGQGPQFIFQYYREEENGRGNFPPRFSGLQFPNYSSELNVNALELDDSALYLCASSLDEPYSPLHFGNGTRLTVT.

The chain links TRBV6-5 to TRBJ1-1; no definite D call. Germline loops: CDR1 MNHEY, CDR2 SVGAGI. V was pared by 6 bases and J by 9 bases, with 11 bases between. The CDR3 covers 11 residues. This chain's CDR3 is CASRPTRQAFF. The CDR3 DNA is TGTGCCAGCAGACCCACCAGGCAAGCTTTCTTT.

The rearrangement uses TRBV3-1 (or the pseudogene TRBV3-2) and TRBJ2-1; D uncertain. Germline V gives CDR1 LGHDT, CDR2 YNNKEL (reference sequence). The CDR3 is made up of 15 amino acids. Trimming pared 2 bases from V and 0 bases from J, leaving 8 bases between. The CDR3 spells CASSQSYSSYNEQFF. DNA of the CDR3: TGTGCCAGCAGCCAATCTTACAGCTCCTACAATGAGCAGTTCTTC.

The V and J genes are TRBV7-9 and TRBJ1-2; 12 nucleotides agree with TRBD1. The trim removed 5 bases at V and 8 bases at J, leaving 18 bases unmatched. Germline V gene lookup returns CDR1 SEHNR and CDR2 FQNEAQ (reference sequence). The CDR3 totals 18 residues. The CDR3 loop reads CASSLNPGQGASSAGYTF. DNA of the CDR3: TGTGCCAGCAGCCTAAATCCGGGACAGGGGGCCTCGAGTGCGGGCTACACCTTC.

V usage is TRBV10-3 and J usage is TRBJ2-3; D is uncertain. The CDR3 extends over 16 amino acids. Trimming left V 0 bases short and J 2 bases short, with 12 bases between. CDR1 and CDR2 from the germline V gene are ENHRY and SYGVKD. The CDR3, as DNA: TGTGCCATCAGTGAGTCGTTATCCACAATCACAGATACGCAGTATTTT. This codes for CAISESLSTITDTQYF.

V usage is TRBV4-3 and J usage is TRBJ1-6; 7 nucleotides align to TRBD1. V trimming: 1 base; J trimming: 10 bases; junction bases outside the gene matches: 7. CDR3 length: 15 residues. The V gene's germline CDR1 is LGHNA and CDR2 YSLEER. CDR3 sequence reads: CASSQGQGVWSPLHF. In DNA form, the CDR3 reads TGCGCCAGCAGCCAAGGACAGGGTGTATGGTCACCCCTCCACTTT.

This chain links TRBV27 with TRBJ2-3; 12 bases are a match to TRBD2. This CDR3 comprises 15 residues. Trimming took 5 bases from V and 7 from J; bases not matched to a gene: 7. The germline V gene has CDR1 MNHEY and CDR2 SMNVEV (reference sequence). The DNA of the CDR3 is TGTGCCAGCAGTCCGACTAGCGGGGGAATCCATACGCAGTATTTT. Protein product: CASSPTSGGIHTQYF.

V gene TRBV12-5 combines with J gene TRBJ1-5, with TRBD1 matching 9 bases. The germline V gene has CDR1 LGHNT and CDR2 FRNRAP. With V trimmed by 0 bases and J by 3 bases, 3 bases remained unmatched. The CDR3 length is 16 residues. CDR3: CASGLVGQGYNQPQHF. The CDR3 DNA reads TGTGCTAGTGGTTTGGTCGGACAGGGGTACAATCAGCCCCAGCATTTT.

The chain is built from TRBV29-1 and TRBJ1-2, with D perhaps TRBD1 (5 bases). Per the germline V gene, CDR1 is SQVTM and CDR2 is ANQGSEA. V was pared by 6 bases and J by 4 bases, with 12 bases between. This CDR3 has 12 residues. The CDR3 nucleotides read TGCAGCGTCCGCGGGGGGGGCTATGGCTACACCTTC. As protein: CSVRGGGYGYTF.

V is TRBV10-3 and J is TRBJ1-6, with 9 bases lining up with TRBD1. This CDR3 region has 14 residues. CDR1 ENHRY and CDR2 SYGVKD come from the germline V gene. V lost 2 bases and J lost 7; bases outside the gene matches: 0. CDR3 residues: CAISEDRGNSPLHF. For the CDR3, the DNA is TGTGCCATCAGTGAGGACAGGGGGAATTCACCCCTCCACTTT.

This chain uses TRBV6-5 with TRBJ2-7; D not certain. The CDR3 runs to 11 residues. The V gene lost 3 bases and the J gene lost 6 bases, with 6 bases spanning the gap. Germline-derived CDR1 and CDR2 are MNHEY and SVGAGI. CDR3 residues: CASSYLSEQYF. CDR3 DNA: TGTGCCAGCAGTTATTTGAGCGAGCAGTACTTC.

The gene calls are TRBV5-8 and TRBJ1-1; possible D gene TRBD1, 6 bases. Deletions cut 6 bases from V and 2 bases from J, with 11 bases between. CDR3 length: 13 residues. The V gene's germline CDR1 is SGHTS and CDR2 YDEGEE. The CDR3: CASTVQGNTEAFF. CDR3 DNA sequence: TGTGCCAGCACCGTACAGGGTAACACTGAAGCTTTCTTT.

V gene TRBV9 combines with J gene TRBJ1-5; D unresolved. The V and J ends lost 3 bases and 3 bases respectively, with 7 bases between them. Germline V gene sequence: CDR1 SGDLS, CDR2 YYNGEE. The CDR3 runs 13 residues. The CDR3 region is CASSATYNQPQHF. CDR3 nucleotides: TGTGCCAGCAGCGCAACCTACAATCAGCCCCAGCATTTT.

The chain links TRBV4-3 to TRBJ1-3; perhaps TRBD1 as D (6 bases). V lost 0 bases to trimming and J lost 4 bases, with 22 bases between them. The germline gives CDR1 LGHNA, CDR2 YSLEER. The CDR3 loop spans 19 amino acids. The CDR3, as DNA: TGCGCCAGCAGCCAAGAGATCGATGGCGGGGGCGTCGCGGGAAACACCATATATTTT. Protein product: CASSQEIDGGGVAGNTIYF.

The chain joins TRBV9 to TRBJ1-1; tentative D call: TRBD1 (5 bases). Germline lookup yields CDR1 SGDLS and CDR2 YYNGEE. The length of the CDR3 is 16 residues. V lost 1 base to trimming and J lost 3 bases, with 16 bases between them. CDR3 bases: TGTGCCAGCAGCGTATCCTGGACACTAAGGGACACTGAAGCTTTCTTT. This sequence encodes CASSVSWTLRDTEAFF.

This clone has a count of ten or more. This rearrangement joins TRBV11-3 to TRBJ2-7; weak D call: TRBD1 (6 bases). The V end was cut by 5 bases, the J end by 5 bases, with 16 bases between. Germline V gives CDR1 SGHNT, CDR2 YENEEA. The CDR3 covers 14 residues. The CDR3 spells CASSLRDTFHEQYF. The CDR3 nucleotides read TGTGCCAGCAGCCTCCGGGACACGTTCCACGAGCAGTACTTC.

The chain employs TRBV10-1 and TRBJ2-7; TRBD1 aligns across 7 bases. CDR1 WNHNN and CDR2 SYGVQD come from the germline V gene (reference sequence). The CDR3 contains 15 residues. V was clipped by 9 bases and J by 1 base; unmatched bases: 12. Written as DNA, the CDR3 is TGCGCCAGGGGAAAGGGACAGCATTTTTCCTACGAGCAGTACTTC. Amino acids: CARGKGQHFSYEQYF.

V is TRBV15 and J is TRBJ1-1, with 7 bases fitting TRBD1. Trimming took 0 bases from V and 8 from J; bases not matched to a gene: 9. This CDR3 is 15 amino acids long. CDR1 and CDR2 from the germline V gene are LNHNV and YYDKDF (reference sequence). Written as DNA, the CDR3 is TGTGCCACCAGCAGAGAAGTTGACAGGGTCGGAGAAGCTTTCTTT. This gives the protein CATSREVDRVGEAFF.

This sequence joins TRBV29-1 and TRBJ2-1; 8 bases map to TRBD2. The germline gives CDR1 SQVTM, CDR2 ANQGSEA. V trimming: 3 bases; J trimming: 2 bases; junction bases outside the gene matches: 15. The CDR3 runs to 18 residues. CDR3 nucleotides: TGCAGCGTTGACCGGACTAGCCACGGGGGGGTCCCCTACAATGAGCAGTTCTTC. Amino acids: CSVDRTSHGGVPYNEQFF.